This is a list of T cell receptor beta chains from one sample in a study of cytomegalovirus exposure and HLA in healthy donors. Libraries were prepared by immunoSEQ multiplex PCR; TCRdb keeps only in-frame clonotypes and omits some of them. This sample has 220,000 or so clones, with approximately 68% found just once. Source material: PBMCs. These receptors were obtained from a woman aged 25 to 45 in good health and CMV-seronegative. The CDR3 runs from the conserved cysteine through the conserved F or W. A D gene is named only where the DNA matches it firmly. Clone size is stated in some rows and not others, as once, few, many or a class when expanded.

j_call,v_call,d_call,clone_size,cdr3_aa,cdr3_nt
TRBJ2-1,TRBV4-1,.,.,CASSLTYEQFF,TGCGCCAGCAGCCTTACATATGAGCAGTTCTTC
TRBJ1-1,TRBV5-1,.,once,CASSFDPSGKVNTEAFF,TGCGCCAGCAGCTTCGACCCCTCCGGGAAGGTAAACACTGAAGCTTTCTTT
TRBJ1-4,TRBV7-9,.,.,CASTTPGTSGQELFF,TGTGCCAGCACCACTCCCGGGACATCAGGGCAGGAACTGTTTTTT
TRBJ2-7,TRBV27,TRBD2,.,CASIPLPGGHEQYF,TGTGCCAGCATCCCGTTACCGGGAGGGCACGAGCAGTACTTC
TRBJ1-2,TRBV27,.,.,CASSQQGNYGYTF,TGTGCCAGCAGTCAACAGGGTAACTATGGCTACACCTTC
TRBJ1-4,TRBV6-1,.,.,CASSVGRLPEKLFF,TGTGCCAGCAGTGTGGGCAGGCTACCTGAAAAACTGTTTTTT
TRBJ2-7,TRBV7-9,TRBD1,.,CASSSAGTAIYEQYF,TGTGCCAGCAGCTCCGCCGGGACAGCTATCTACGAGCAGTACTTC
TRBJ1-2,TRBV6-4,.,.,CASSDTQGGYGYTF,TGTGCCAGCAGTGACACGCAGGGTGGTTATGGCTACACCTTC
TRBJ1-1,TRBV7-9,.,.,CASSLDRDTEAFF,TGTGCCAGCAGCTTAGACAGGGACACTGAAGCTTTCTTT
TRBJ1-1,TRBV4-1,.,.,CASSREVSGTEAFF,TGCGCCAGCAGCCGAGAAGTCAGTGGCACTGAAGCTTTCTTT
TRBJ1-4,TRBV5-6,.,.,CASSMDLGHRNEKLFF,TGTGCCAGCAGCATGGACCTGGGACACCGTAATGAAAAACTGTTTTTT
TRBJ1-1,TRBV19,.,few,CASSPSYNTEAFF,TGTGCCAGTAGTCCCTCCTACAACACTGAAGCTTTCTTT
TRBJ1-3,TRBV7-2,.,.,CASSLGTAGNTIYF,TGTGCCAGCAGCTTAGGTACAGCTGGAAACACCATATATTTT
TRBJ1-2,TRBV25-1,TRBD1,.,CASSARVGQGYGYTF,TGTGCCAGCAGTGCCCGCGTGGGACAGGGCTATGGCTACACCTTC
TRBJ2-5,TRBV6-5,.,.,CAGGAGSQETQYF,TGTGCCGGTGGAGCGGGTTCCCAAGAGACCCAGTACTTC
TRBJ1-1,TRBV30,TRBD1,.,CAWSFDREAFF,TGTGCCTGGAGTTTTGACAGGGAGGCTTTCTTT
TRBJ1-2,TRBV7-9,TRBD1,once,CASSPLDRVSGYTF,TGTGCCAGCAGCCCCCTGGACAGGGTATCCGGCTACACCTTC
TRBJ1-5,TRBV5-3,TRBD1,.,CARSVSGTDNQPQHF,TGTGCCAGAAGCGTATCCGGGACAGATAATCAGCCCCAGCATTTT
TRBJ1-2,TRBV5-5,.,once,CASSSGDSGVDGYTF,TGTGCCAGCAGCTCAGGAGACTCCGGGGTTGATGGCTACACCTTC
TRBJ1-1,TRBV5-1,.,.,CASSFKRGMRDTEAFF,TGCGCCAGCAGCTTTAAACGGGGGATGCGAGACACTGAAGCTTTCTTT
TRBJ2-1,TRBV11-2,.,.,CASSLGASRWGYNEQFF,TGTGCCAGCAGCTTGGGGGCTAGCCGATGGGGCTACAATGAGCAGTTCTTC
TRBJ2-7,TRBV28,TRBD2,once,CASSMAGGSYEQYF,TGTGCCAGCAGCATGGCGGGGGGTTCCTACGAGCAGTACTTC
TRBJ2-7,TRBV29-1,TRBD1,few,CSVGYDDRGSYEQYF,TGCAGCGTTGGGTATGATGACAGGGGTTCCTACGAGCAGTACTTC
TRBJ2-7,TRBV2,TRBD1,.,CASANLMTGGPYEQYF,TGTGCCAGCGCAAATCTAATGACAGGGGGCCCCTACGAGCAGTACTTC
TRBJ2-3,TRBV7-3,.,.,CASSSGITDTQYF,TGTGCCAGCAGTAGCGGAATCACAGATACGCAGTATTTT
TRBJ1-1,TRBV7-6,.,once,CASSYDRRAFF,TGTGCCAGCAGCTACGACAGAAGGGCTTTCTTT
TRBJ1-5,TRBV2,.,.,CASSEVRGNQPQHF,TGTGCCAGCAGTGAGGTCAGGGGCAATCAGCCCCAGCATTTT
TRBJ1-4,TRBV5-1,.,few,CASSLEPNEKLFF,TGCGCCAGCAGCTTGGAGCCGAATGAAAAACTGTTTTTT
TRBJ1-1,TRBV9,TRBD1,few,CASSKTGDTEAFF,TGTGCCAGCAGCAAGACAGGGGACACTGAAGCTTTCTTT
TRBJ1-2,TRBV7-8,.,few,CASSALQGSSGYTF,TGTGCCAGCAGCGCCCTACAGGGATCCAGTGGCTACACCTTC
TRBJ1-2,TRBV4-1,.,.,CASSLPSGGDYGYTF,TGTGCCAGCAGCCTTCCATCGGGGGGTGACTATGGCTACACCTTC
TRBJ2-7,TRBV5-1,TRBD2,.,CASSFNAGEVYEQYF,TGCGCCAGCTCTTTTAATGCGGGAGAGGTGTACGAGCAGTACTTC
TRBJ2-5,TRBV5-1,TRBD2,.,CASSLDSSGSMTQYF,TGCGCCAGCAGCTTGGACTCTAGCGGGAGTATGACCCAGTACTTC
TRBJ2-5,TRBV6-6,TRBD1,.,CASRSGTVFQETQYF,TGTGCCAGCAGGTCCGGGACAGTATTTCAAGAGACCCAGTACTTC
TRBJ1-1,TRBV11-2,.,.,CASSLAGFNTEAFF,TGTGCCAGCAGCTTAGCAGGGTTTAACACTGAAGCTTTCTTT
TRBJ1-1,TRBV10-3,TRBD1,.,CAISDPDRDGTEAFF,TGTGCCATCAGTGATCCCGACAGGGATGGGACTGAAGCTTTCTTT
TRBJ2-7,TRBV6-6,TRBD1,.,CASSYSGTGEYEQYF,TGTGCCAGCAGTTACTCCGGGACAGGGGAATACGAGCAGTACTTC
TRBJ1-2,TRBV14,TRBD1,few,CASSPSFQGAKNYGYTF,TGTGCCAGCAGCCCGTCATTCCAGGGGGCGAAGAACTATGGCTACACCTTC
TRBJ2-3,TRBV6-5,TRBD2,.,CASSASSGSTDTQYF,TGTGCCAGCAGTGCCTCTAGCGGTAGCACAGATACGCAGTATTTT
TRBJ1-3,TRBV5-4,TRBD1,.,CASSLGAGGFSGNTIYF,TGTGCCAGCAGCTTGGGGGCAGGGGGCTTCTCTGGAAACACCATATATTTT
TRBJ1-5,TRBV6-1,.,.,CASSETSHLTVAHQPQHF,TGTGCCAGCAGTGAAACGTCCCATTTGACAGTGGCCCATCAGCCTCAGCATTTT
TRBJ2-3,TRBV10-1,.,.,CASSESKVGGVGTDTQYF,TGCGCCAGCAGTGAGTCGAAGGTCGGGGGAGTCGGCACAGATACGCAGTATTTT